This T cell receptor beta chain was recovered during a study of patients and donors after allogeneic stem cell transplantation. The germline CDR1 and CDR2 sequences are MDHEN and SYDVKM. The CDR3 is 18 residues long. V lost 2 bases, J lost 3 bases, and 22 bases lay in between. Each CDR3 protein is one row after TCRdb ran MiXCR on the RT-PCR reads. The table has under 95,000 distinct CDR3 sequences, about 5% seen once. This clonotype was counted a few times. The J gene is TRBJ2-5, the V gene TRBV28, with D perhaps matching TRBD2 (6 bases). Sequenced material: blood, either unsorted or a sorted T cell fraction (not recorded which). The TCR sequence derives from a human donor who was either an allogeneic HSCT recipient or a stem cell or donor lymphocyte infusion donor (not recorded which). It is not recorded whose cells these are; they may come from a transplant donor. This CDR3 reads CASSLEGRWGTPKETQYF. The DNA for the CDR3 is TGTGCCAGCAGTTTAGAGGGGCGGTGGGGGACTCCCAAAGAGACCCAGTACTTC.